This is a list of T cell receptor beta chains from one sample in a study of spatial heterogeneity in lung cancer. TCRdb reanalysed the 5' RACE reads using MiXCR and keeps one entry per CDR3 protein. The sample contains 30,000 or so distinct CDR3 sequences, around 8% of which appear only once. This specimen consisted of PBMCs, obtained at surgery. Every receptor here comes from a female donor with early-stage non-small cell lung cancer. The CDR3 runs from the conserved cysteine through the conserved F or W. D genes are given only for firm matches. Part of the rows lack a size; the others show once, few, many or a class for expanded clones.

d_gene	abundance	v_gene	j_gene	CDR3nt	CDR3aa
TRBD2	few	TRBV10-3	TRBJ2-1	TGTGCCATCAGCGGGAGGGTGGGCAATGAGCAGTTCTTC	CAISGRVGNEQFF
TRBD1	many	TRBV27	TRBJ1-6	TGTGCCAGCAGTTTGACAGGGAGGGATTCACCCCTCCACTTT	CASSLTGRDSPLHF
TRBD2	many	TRBV27	TRBJ2-1	TGTGCCAGCAGTTTATTGGTAACCGGGACTAGCTGGAACAATGAGCAGTTCTTC	CASSLLVTGTSWNNEQFF
NA	many	TRBV7-6	TRBJ2-1	TGTGCCAGCAGCTTAAATTCCGTCGGGAATGAGCAGTTCTTC	CASSLNSVGNEQFF
NA	few	TRBV11-2	TRBJ2-4	TGTGCCAGCAGCTTGGAGGGGAGGTTGGCCAAAAACATTCAGTACTTC	CASSLEGRLAKNIQYF
NA	NA	TRBV7-2	TRBJ1-5	TGTGCCAGCAGCTTAGGGGCCTATCAGCCCCAGCATTTT	CASSLGAYQPQHF
TRBD1	NA	TRBV7-6	TRBJ2-7	TGTGCCAGCAGCGCCGGGACAGGGGAAACCTACGAGCAGTACTTC	CASSAGTGETYEQYF
NA	many	TRBV28	TRBJ2-7	TGTGCCAGCAGTCTTAGACAGTACGAGCAGTACTTC	CASSLRQYEQYF
TRBD1	few	TRBV18	TRBJ1-1	TGTGCCAGCTCACCAAAACAGGGGGGTGCCGCTTTCTTT	CASSPKQGGAAFF
TRBD2	many	TRBV7-3	TRBJ2-1	TGTGCCAGCAGCTTAGGGACTAGCTTGTACAATGAGCAGTTCTTC	CASSLGTSLYNEQFF
TRBD1	many	TRBV5-1	TRBJ2-7	TGCGCCAGCAGCTCCGGGACAGCATACGAGCAGTACTTC	CASSSGTAYEQYF
NA	many	TRBV29-1	TRBJ1-1	TGCAGCGTCGCAATACAAGACATGAACACTGAAGCTTTCTTT	CSVAIQDMNTEAFF
NA	many	TRBV20-1	TRBJ2-1	TGCAGTCGAGAGGGTCTCATCAATGAGCAGTTCTTC	CSREGLINEQFF
NA	many	TRBV12-3/TRBV12-4	TRBJ1-2	TGTGCCAGCAGTTTTCTGAGGGGGAGTAACTATGGCTACACCTTC	CASSFLRGSNYGYTF
NA	many	TRBV10-1	TRBJ1-3	TGCGCCAGCTCCCAGGGGTATGGAAACACCATATATTTT	CASSQGYGNTIYF
TRBD1	many	TRBV28	TRBJ1-2	TGTGCCAGCAGTTTGACAGGGAACTATGGCTACACCTTC	CASSLTGNYGYTF
NA	NA	TRBV9	TRBJ2-7	TGTGCCAGCAGCAAGGGACTCAACTACGAGCAGTACTTC	CASSKGLNYEQYF
TRBD1	many	TRBV19	TRBJ2-3	TGTGCCAGTAGTCGTTATGGGACAGGGGCATTCCTAGAGCCAGATGCGCAGTATTTT	CASSRYGTGAFLEPDAQYF
NA	NA	TRBV30	TRBJ2-7	TGTGCCTGGAGTGGAGGACTTTCCGCCTACGAGCAGTACTTC	CAWSGGLSAYEQYF
NA	many	TRBV7-2	TRBJ2-1	TGTGCCAGCAGCTTTGGGCTGCGGAGCTCCTACAATGAGCAGTTCTTC	CASSFGLRSSYNEQFF
TRBD2	NA	TRBV24-1	TRBJ2-1	TGTGCCACGGGGGGACTAGCGGGAATCAATGAGCAGTTCTTC	CATGGLAGINEQFF
NA	NA	TRBV11-3	TRBJ2-5	TGTGTCAGCAGCTTCCAAGGGGAAGAGACCCAGTACTTC	CVSSFQGEETQYF